The rows below give T cell receptor beta chains drawn from one sample of a study of cytomegalovirus exposure and HLA in healthy donors. Clones were read by immunoSEQ multiplex PCR, and TCRdb kept only the in-frame ones, dropping some. The repertoire holds tens of thousands of clones, with about 80% as singletons. Sequencing was performed on PBMCs. Every receptor here comes from a female donor in good health and CMV-seronegative. Both conserved end residues are part of each CDR3.

v_call	j_call	cdr3_aa
TRBV6-1	TRBJ2-1	CASSERMTGGYSHSYNEQFF
TRBV25-1	TRBJ1-2	CASSEYETGRYGYTF
TRBV6-1	TRBJ1-1	CASSRNRGTEAFF
TRBV10-1	TRBJ2-3	CASSNLANTQYF
TRBV27	TRBJ2-1	CASSLPSGGKTNEQFF
TRBV4-1	TRBJ1-1	CASSQDSRTANTEAFF
TRBV21-1	TRBJ2-5	CASSKQYQETQYF
TRBV6-6	TRBJ1-6	CASSSQDRVNSPLHF
TRBV29-1	TRBJ1-2	CSVWGGGTYGYTF
TRBV19	TRBJ1-2	CASRDMSYTF
TRBV7-9	TRBJ1-3	CASSLRGGESGNTIYF
TRBV7-3	TRBJ2-7	CASSLTGGGMQYF
TRBV6-5	TRBJ1-4	CASSRRQGRGEKLFF
TRBV18	TRBJ2-7	CASSSGVHYEQYF
TRBV4-1	TRBJ2-3	CASSQVGSTDTQYF
TRBV9	TRBJ2-7	CASSAGTSGYEQYF
TRBV4-3	TRBJ2-1	CASSHDLAGVNEQFF
TRBV10-3	TRBJ1-2	CAISEPTTGGGYTF
TRBV29-1	TRBJ1-6	CSVEECPRESPLHF
TRBV2	TRBJ1-2	CASSVGDRVLDGYTF
TRBV2	TRBJ2-2	CASSATRGGRGGELFF
TRBV27	TRBJ2-5	CASSSEGRAAETQYF
TRBV19	TRBJ1-2	CASSDPGQAYNYGYTF
TRBV5-1	TRBJ2-2	CASSVLAGANTGELFF
TRBV6-5	TRBJ1-5	CASSHGQGRNQPQHF
TRBV18	TRBJ2-7	CASSPRRVSEQYF
TRBV7-9	TRBJ2-7	CASSLYYEQYF
TRBV9	TRBJ1-1	CASSVQGNTEAFF
TRBV5-1	TRBJ2-7	CASSQGTSGTYEQYF
TRBV11-2	TRBJ2-1	CASSLTASGGAGEQFF
TRBV4-2	TRBJ2-1	CASSQDPGGNYNEQFF
TRBV2	TRBJ1-3	CASRLESSGNTIYF
TRBV4-1	TRBJ2-7	CASSQDTDEQYF
TRBV5-6	TRBJ2-5	CASSLAPGRRNQETQYF
TRBV19	TRBJ2-2	CASRHRENLNTGELFF
TRBV7-9	TRBJ1-2	CASSPEGRRANYGYPF